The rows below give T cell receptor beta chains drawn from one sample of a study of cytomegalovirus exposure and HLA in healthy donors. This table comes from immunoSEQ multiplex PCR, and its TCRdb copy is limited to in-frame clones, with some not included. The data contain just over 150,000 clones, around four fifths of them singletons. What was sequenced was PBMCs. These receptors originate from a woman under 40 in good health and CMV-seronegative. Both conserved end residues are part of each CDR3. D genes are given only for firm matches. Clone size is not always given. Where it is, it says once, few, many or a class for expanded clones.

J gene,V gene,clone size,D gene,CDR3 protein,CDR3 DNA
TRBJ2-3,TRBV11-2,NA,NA,CASSRLNGGEFSTDTQYF,TGTGCCAGCAGCCGACTTAATGGCGGGGAGTTTAGCACAGATACGCAGTATTTT
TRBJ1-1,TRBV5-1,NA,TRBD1,CASSLTGTGGTEAFF,TGCGCCAGCAGCTTGACCGGGACAGGGGGCACTGAAGCTTTCTTT
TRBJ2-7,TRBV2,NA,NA,CASSVSSYEQYF,TGTGCCAGCAGTGTCTCCTCCTACGAGCAGTACTTC
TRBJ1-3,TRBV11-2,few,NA,CASSRGHSGNTIYF,TGTGCCAGCAGCCGCGGCCACTCTGGAAACACCATATATTTT
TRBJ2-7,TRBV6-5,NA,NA,CASSHLTSRDYEQYF,TGTGCCAGCAGTCACTTAACTAGCCGGGACTACGAGCAGTACTTC
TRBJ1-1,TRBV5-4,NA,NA,CASSGSRGAGAEAFF,TGTGCCAGCAGCGGAAGCCGCGGAGCCGGAGCTGAAGCTTTCTTT
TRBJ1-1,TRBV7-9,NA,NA,CASSLGTTTEAFF,TGTGCCAGCAGCTTAGGGACAACTACTGAAGCTTTCTTT
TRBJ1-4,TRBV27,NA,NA,CASSLAGRHNEKLFF,TGTGCCAGCAGTTTGGCGGGACGTCATAATGAAAAACTGTTTTTT
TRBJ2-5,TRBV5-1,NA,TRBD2,CASSFQTSGGETQYF,TGCGCCAGCAGCTTTCAGACTAGCGGGGGAGAGACCCAGTACTTC
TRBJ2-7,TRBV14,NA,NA,CASSHWGVYEQYF,TGTGCCAGCAGCCACTGGGGGGTCTACGAGCAGTACTTC
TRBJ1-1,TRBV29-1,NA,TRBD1,CSVEDQGGTEAFF,TGCAGCGTTGAAGACCAGGGGGGCACTGAAGCTTTCTTT
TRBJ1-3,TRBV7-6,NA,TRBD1,CASSSGQLSGNTIYF,TGTGCCAGCAGCTCGGGACAGCTCTCTGGAAACACCATATATTTT